The 32 T cell receptor beta chains presented below share a single source sample, sequenced in a study of blood T cell repertoires in COVID-19 (dated by TCRdb to between 2020 and 2021). The library was generated by the immunoSEQ multiplex PCR assay. The table comes from immuneACCESS by way of TCRdb, which keeps in-frame sequences with V and J called. Part of the clones is missing from these tables; in studies checked, under half for an unresolved V gene and the rest for unknown reasons. The sample table contains roughly 290,000 clones; only one count was recorded for almost 90% of them. The ten largest clonotypes hold about 1.7% of the sample. The sequencing sample was made of PBMCs or T cells enriched from blood (not recorded which). These receptors came from a woman between 18 and 30 years old with acute COVID-19.

CDR3 DNA: TGTGCCAGCAGCCCACTATCTAATACGCAGTATTTT. Residues: CASSPLSNTQYF. V and J are TRBV5-6 and TRBJ2-3; D gene uncertain. Trimming removed 4 bases at V and 7 bases at J, with 10 bases between. The germline CDR1 and CDR2 sequences are SGHDT and YYEEEE. This CDR3 spans 12 amino acids.

The chain couples TRBV18 to TRBJ1-2, with a tentative D call TRBD1 (6 bases). The germline V gene encodes CDR1 KGHSH and CDR2 LQKENI. The CDR3 runs 14 residues. The ends were cut back, 3 bases at V and 4 bases at J, with 12 bases in the middle. CDR3 residues: CASSPPTGFYGYTF. The DNA for the CDR3 is TGTGCCAGCTCACCTCCCACAGGGTTCTATGGCTACACCTTC.

The rearrangement uses TRBV6-5 and TRBJ1-5; D may be TRBD1 (5 bases). The CDR3 sequence is 16 residues long. Trimming stripped 0 bases from V and 1 base from J, with 10 bases between. The germline V gene encodes CDR1 MNHEY and CDR2 SVGAGI. CDR3 nucleotide sequence: TGTGCCAGCAGTTACTCACGAGACAGAAGCAATCAGCCCCAGCATTTT. This gives the protein CASSYSRDRSNQPQHF.

The chain carries TRBV5-5 and TRBJ2-7, with 9 bases identical to TRBD1. The germline gives CDR1 SGHKS, CDR2 YYEKEE (reference sequence). The CDR3 totals 17 residues. With 1 base clipped from V and 9 bases from J, the junction kept 17 bases outside the gene matches. The CDR3 here is CASSLSGAPGQGQGQYF. The CDR3 DNA reads TGTGCCAGCAGCTTGTCCGGCGCTCCGGGACAGGGCCAGGGGCAGTACTTC.

This sequence joins TRBV27 and TRBJ2-1; 8 nucleotides align to TRBD2. The V and J ends lost 4 bases and 5 bases, in that order; junction bases with no gene match: 7. CDR1 and CDR2 from the germline V gene are MNHEY and SMNVEV (reference sequence). This CDR3 has 15 residues. The CDR3, as DNA: TGTGCCAGCAGTTATCTGCGGGAGGTTAACAATGAGCAGTTCTTC. Its protein product is CASSYLREVNNEQFF.

The chain has TRBV27 and TRBJ1-1; D is unclear. Trimming took 9 bases from V and 4 from J, leaving 18 bases between them. Germline V gene sequence: CDR1 MNHEY, CDR2 SMNVEV (reference sequence). The CDR3 contains 14 residues. The CDR3 reads CASPGSASPTEAFF. CDR3 DNA sequence: TGTGCCAGTCCCGGGTCCGCAAGCCCCACTGAAGCTTTCTTT.

The genes are TRBV30 and TRBJ2-6; 7 nucleotides align to TRBD1. CDR1 and CDR2 (germline): GTSNPN, SVGIG (reference sequence). Germline trimming cut 4 bases from V and 0 bases from J; bases unmatched to any gene: 9. CDR3 length equals 17 residues. The CDR3 DNA sequence: TGTGCCTGGAATACTGGGACAGCAAGCTCTGGGGCCAACGTCCTGACTTTC. Protein product: CAWNTGTASSGANVLTF.

This clone has a single count. V is TRBV28 and J is TRBJ2-7; 8 nucleotides match TRBD2. J gave up 4 bases and V 4 bases, and 27 bases lay outside the gene matches. The germline gives CDR1 MDHEN, CDR2 SYDVKM. The CDR3 extends over 21 amino acids. The CDR3 here is CASSSPRPEKKARGASYEQYF. CDR3 sequence (DNA): TGTGCCAGCAGTTCCCCTCGCCCCGAGAAGAAAGCGCGGGGGGCGTCGTACGAGCAGTACTTC.

The rearrangement joins TRBV27 to TRBJ2-1; 7 bases match TRBD1. V lost 7 bases to trimming and J lost 0 bases; unmatched junction nucleotides: 9. Germline CDR1 MNHEY, CDR2 SMNVEV (reference sequence). CDR3 length equals 16 residues. This CDR3 is CASTDRASSSYNEQFF. The CDR3 nucleotides read TGTGCCAGCACCGACAGGGCTAGTAGCTCCTACAATGAGCAGTTCTTC.

The chain employs TRBV9 and TRBJ2-1, with TRBD2 matching 11 bases. The V gene's germline CDR1 is SGDLS and CDR2 YYNGEE. The J segment lost 4 bases and the V segment lost 4 bases, leaving 4 bases of the junction unmatched. The CDR3 contains 15 residues. The CDR3 DNA follows: TGTGCCAGCAGCCCTCGACTAGCGGGGTACAATGAGCAGTTCTTC. Protein sequence: CASSPRLAGYNEQFF.

This chain connects TRBV11-2 to TRBJ2-2; 7 positions agree with TRBD1. With 4 bases clipped from V and 7 bases from J, the junction kept 6 bases outside the gene matches. Germline CDR1 and CDR2: SGHAT and FQNNGV. The CDR3 loop spans 14 amino acids. The chain's CDR3 is CASSSDRVGGELFF. The CDR3 DNA sequence: TGTGCCAGCAGCTCCGACAGGGTAGGCGGGGAGCTGTTTTTT.

The CDR3 coding sequence is TGTGCCAGCAGCAGACCGGGACAGACTATCGTGGGCGACAATGAGCAGTTCTTC. Translated, it gives CASSRPGQTIVGDNEQFF. This chain connects TRBV5-4 to TRBJ2-1; 7 bases align to TRBD1. This CDR3 is built from 18 residues. The V and J ends lost 4 bases and 5 bases, in that order; junction bases with no gene match: 18. Germline V gene data show CDR1 as SGHNT and CDR2 as YYREEE (reference sequence).

The chain combines TRBV5-1 with TRBJ2-1; no clear D gene. CDR3 length: 14 amino acids. The germline gives CDR1 SGHRS, CDR2 YFSETQ. V gave up 4 bases and J gave up 3 bases, with 11 bases separating them. The CDR3 nucleotides read TGCGCCAGCAGCATGGGTCAGTACTACAATGAGCAGTTCTTC. Translation: CASSMGQYYNEQFF.

In its sample, this clone was seen once. The chain carries TRBV28 and TRBJ2-7; maybe TRBD1 (6 bases). In germline, CDR1 is MDHEN, CDR2 SYDVKM. The CDR3 spans 15 residues. V lost 3 bases and J 2 bases, leaving 14 bases between the germline ends. CDR3 nucleotide sequence: TGTGCCAGCAGTTTTCAAGACAGGTTAACCTACGAGCAGTACTTC. This translates into CASSFQDRLTYEQYF.

The chain recombines TRBV2 with TRBJ1-2, with D uncertain. Trimming removed 1 base from V and 8 bases from J, with 14 bases in between. The germline gives CDR1 SNHLY, CDR2 FYNNEI. The CDR3 has 14 amino acids. CDR3 nucleotides: TGTGCCAGCAGTGAAGGAGGTCCGGCCGGCGGCTACACCTTC. This gives the protein CASSEGGPAGGYTF.

This clone has just one count. In DNA form, the CDR3 reads TGTGCCAGCAGTGAAGCGCTTCGGGGACTAGGGTCGGCGGCGAATGAGCAGTTCTTC. This gives the protein CASSEALRGLGSAANEQFF. This chain links TRBV2 with TRBJ2-1; TRBD2 aligns across 8 bases. The ends lost 0 bases at V and 7 bases at J; junction bases unmatched: 17. The CDR3 sequence is 19 residues long. CDR1 and CDR2 from the germline V gene are SNHLY and FYNNEI.

The rearrangement links TRBV2 to TRBJ1-5; 10 bases match TRBD1. Germline V gene lookup returns CDR1 SNHLY and CDR2 FYNNEI. This CDR3 is 15 amino acids long. Germline trimming cut 5 bases from V and 6 bases from J; bases unmatched to any gene: 7. CDR3 amino acids: CASSQDRGLGQPQHF. The DNA for the CDR3 is TGTGCCAGCAGTCAAGACAGGGGGCTAGGTCAGCCCCAGCATTTT.

The chain uses TRBV28 and TRBJ1-1; 9 bases are shared with TRBD1. Trimming removed 5 bases from V and 2 bases from J; junction bases left unmatched: 9. Germline CDR1 and CDR2: MDHEN and SYDVKM. The CDR3 sequence is 16 residues long. CDR3: CASSIRPTGGNTEAFF. The CDR3 coding sequence is TGTGCCAGCAGTATCCGACCGACAGGGGGAAACACTGAAGCTTTCTTT.

The chain links TRBV5-1 to TRBJ1-6; D gene ambiguous. The CDR3 is 14 residues long. Germline-derived CDR1 and CDR2 are SGHRS and YFSETQ. The V end lost 1 base, the J end lost 6 bases, and 8 bases lay between the germline ends. This CDR3 reads CASSLRGSNSPLHF. CDR3 nucleotides: TGCGCCAGCAGCTTGAGAGGGTCTAATTCACCCCTCCACTTT.

The chain carries TRBV11-2 and TRBJ2-7; possibly TRBD2 for D (5 bases). Germline values: CDR1 SGHAT, CDR2 FQNNGV. This CDR3 has 17 residues. V lost 5 bases and J lost 1, with 21 bases in between. The CDR3 reads CASSPIARPRVSYEQYF. The CDR3 bases are TGTGCCAGCAGCCCAATCGCGAGGCCGAGGGTATCCTACGAGCAGTACTTC.

This sequence joins TRBV19 and TRBJ2-3; possible D gene TRBD2, 6 bases. The V gene's germline CDR1 is LNHDA and CDR2 SQIVND (reference sequence). Deletions cut 4 bases from V and 4 bases from J, with 18 bases between. The CDR3 length is 16 residues. The CDR3 reads CASSTTGLRGADTQYF. The CDR3 bases are TGTGCCAGTAGTACTACCGGACTACGCGGGGCAGATACGCAGTATTTT.

There are a few counts of this clone. The rearrangement uses TRBV15 and TRBJ2-7; tentative D call: TRBD2 (7 bases). Germline CDR1 and CDR2: LNHNV and YYDKDF (reference sequence). Trimming cost V 1 base and J 4 bases, with 17 bases left between them. The CDR3 sequence is 16 residues long. Here the CDR3 reads CATSRAGTGGRYEQYF. The CDR3 DNA follows: TGTGCCACCAGCAGAGCCGGTACGGGGGGCAGATACGAGCAGTACTTC.

For the CDR3, the DNA is TGTGCCAGTAGTACAGGGAACACTGAAGCTTTCTTT. Its protein is CASSTGNTEAFF. The rearrangement joins TRBV19 to TRBJ1-1; D is unresolved. Germline assignment: CDR1 LNHDA and CDR2 SQIVND (reference sequence). CDR3 length equals 12 residues. V lost 4 bases to trimming and J lost 1 base, with 4 bases between them. The full variable domain, with the rest looked up from reference TRBV19 and TRBJ1-1, is DGGITQSPKYLFRKEGQNVTLSCEQNLNHDAMYWYRQDPGQGLRLIYYSQIVNDFQKGDIAEGYSVSREKKESFPLTVTSAQKNPTAFYLCASSTGNTEAFFGQGTRLTVV.

This clone has a handful of counts. The J gene is TRBJ2-1, the V gene TRBV6-2 or TRBV6-3; D gene uncertain. The V gene lost 2 bases and the J gene lost 0 bases, with 5 bases spanning the gap. The CDR3 sequence is 14 residues long. Looked up from germline, CDR1 is MNHEY and CDR2 is SVGEGT. CDR3 region: CASSYDSSYNEQFF. The CDR3 region has the DNA TGTGCCAGCAGTTACGATAGCTCCTACAATGAGCAGTTCTTC.

The chain recombines TRBV19 with TRBJ2-2; 7 positions agree with TRBD2. With 5 bases clipped from V and 0 bases from J, the junction kept 6 bases outside the gene matches. Germline CDR1 and CDR2: LNHDA and SQIVND (reference sequence). The CDR3 is made up of 16 amino acids. The CDR3 DNA reads TGTGCCAGTAGTCGACTAGCTCCTTCGAACACCGGGGAGCTGTTTTTT. Amino acid sequence: CASSRLAPSNTGELFF.

The CDR3 bases are TGCAGTGCTAGTAGACAGGGGTTGAACAATGAGCAGTTCTTC. It encodes CSASRQGLNNEQFF. This rearrangement joins TRBV20-1 to TRBJ2-1; 8 bases line up with TRBD1. Losses at the gene ends were 3 bases for V and 5 bases for J; bases not matched to a gene: 6. Germline loops: CDR1 DFQATT, CDR2 SNEGSKA (reference sequence). There are 14 residues in the CDR3.

This clone appeared once. The chain employs TRBV7-9 and TRBJ2-2; the match to TRBD1 covers 9 bases. Trimming at V came to 5 bases and at J to 6 bases, leaving 10 bases not matched to a gene. From germline, CDR1 is SEHNR and CDR2 FQNEAQ (reference sequence). This CDR3 has 16 amino acids. CDR3 sequence (DNA): TGTGCCAGCAGCGAGGTGGGACAGGGCCTATCCGGGGAGCTGTTTTTT. It encodes CASSEVGQGLSGELFF.

This chain uses TRBV7-6 with TRBJ2-1; 11 positions agree with TRBD1. Germline V gives CDR1 SGHVS, CDR2 FNYEAQ. This CDR3 region has 17 residues. V lost 5 bases and J lost 3; bases outside the gene matches: 9. The CDR3 spells CASSAPSGTGGYNEQFF. The CDR3 nucleotides read TGTGCCAGCAGCGCACCTAGCGGGACAGGGGGCTACAATGAGCAGTTCTTC.

The CDR3 sequence: CASSIQEATDTQYF. CDR3 nucleotides: TGTGCCAGCAGTATACAGGAAGCCACAGATACGCAGTATTTT. J is TRBJ2-3 and V is TRBV6-5, with a tentative D call TRBD1 (5 bases). The CDR3 is 14 residues long. Germline CDR1 MNHEY, CDR2 SVGAGI. The V gene lost 5 bases and the J gene lost 2 bases, with 11 bases spanning the gap.

The genes are TRBV16 and TRBJ2-7, with 8 bases matching TRBD2. Germline CDR1 reads KGHSY; CDR2 reads FQNENV. The V segment lost 4 bases and the J segment 4 bases; nucleotides outside the gene matches: 12. The CDR3 loop spans 16 amino acids. CDR3 residues: CASSPRPGTSPYEQYF. The CDR3 DNA sequence: TGTGCCAGCAGCCCGCGGCCCGGGACTAGTCCGTACGAGCAGTACTTC.

The chain is built from TRBV10-1 and TRBJ2-1, with D possibly matching TRBD2 (5 bases). Trimming pared 0 bases from V and 7 bases from J, leaving 7 bases between. The CDR3 extends over 13 amino acids. From germline, CDR1 is WNHNN and CDR2 SYGVQD (reference sequence). This chain's CDR3 is CASSESRANEQFF. In DNA, the CDR3 is TGCGCCAGCAGTGAGTCGAGGGCGAATGAGCAGTTCTTC.

The rearrangement uses TRBV4-1 and TRBJ2-2; 11 bases align to TRBD1. The germline V gene encodes CDR1 MGHRA and CDR2 YSYEKL. The CDR3 runs 18 residues. V shed 1 base, J shed 2 bases, and the junction held 6 bases outside the gene matches. CDR3 loop: CASSQGQGQGVNTGELFF. In nucleotides, the CDR3 is TGCGCCAGCAGCCAAGGTCAGGGACAGGGGGTCAACACCGGGGAGCTGTTTTTT.